A selection of T cell receptor beta chains follows, all from one sample in a study of blood T cell repertoires in COVID-19. Data came from immunoSEQ multiplex PCR; TCRdb stores just in-frame clones and leaves some out. This sample has 180,000 or so clones, with about 88% found just once. The sequenced sample consisted of peripheral blood. These receptors were collected from a man in his late teens or twenties with active or convalescent COVID-19. The CDR3 runs from the conserved cysteine through the conserved F or W. A D gene is named only where the DNA matches it firmly. Size tells how often a clone was seen (once, few, many) or the class of an expanded clone, and some rows leave it out.

abundance | d_gene | j_gene | v_gene | CDR3nt | CDR3aa
- | - | TRBJ1-4 | TRBV27 | TGTGCCAGCAGTTTAAGGCTGGAGCACGCGTCTAATGAAAAACTGTTTTTT | CASSLRLEHASNEKLFF
- | TRBD1 | TRBJ2-7 | TRBV7-2 | TGTGCCAGCAGCTTAGATCAGGGGGCATACGAGCAGTACTTC | CASSLDQGAYEQYF
- | - | TRBJ1-3 | TRBV5-1 | TGCGCCAGCAGCTTGGATGGACTAGGTAACTCTGGAAACACCATATATTTT | CASSLDGLGNSGNTIYF
- | - | TRBJ2-5 | TRBV18 | TGTGCCAGCTCACCAGGGGGCAGGGTACAAGAGACCCAGTACTTC | CASSPGGRVQETQYF
once | - | TRBJ1-2 | TRBV7-9 | TGTGCCAGCAGCTTAGCGGGGGGTCCGGACTATGGCTACACCTTC | CASSLAGGPDYGYTF
- | TRBD1 | TRBJ2-3 | TRBV5-1 | TGCGCCAGCAGCTTGGGAGGGACAGGGTGGCCAGATACGCAGTATTTT | CASSLGGTGWPDTQYF
- | TRBD2 | TRBJ2-1 | TRBV14 | TGTGCCAGCAGCCTCGGGGGGGGACTAGTTGCTGAGCAGTTCTTC | CASSLGGGLVAEQFF
- | - | TRBJ1-1 | TRBV11-2 | TGTGCCAGCAGGGGAGGGAGGATTAACACTGAAGCTTTCTTT | CASRGGRINTEAFF
- | - | TRBJ1-2 | TRBV3-1/TRBV3-2 | TGTGCCAGCAGCCAAGGCAAAGGGGACTATGGCTACACCTTC | CASSQGKGDYGYTF
- | - | TRBJ2-3 | TRBV4-2 | TGTGCCAGCAGCCTTAACCGGGACAACGAAGAAACGCAGTATTTT | CASSLNRDNEETQYF
- | - | TRBJ2-1 | TRBV4-2 | TGTGCCAGCAGCCTGAAAAGTAGAGAGCAGTTCTTC | CASSLKSREQFF